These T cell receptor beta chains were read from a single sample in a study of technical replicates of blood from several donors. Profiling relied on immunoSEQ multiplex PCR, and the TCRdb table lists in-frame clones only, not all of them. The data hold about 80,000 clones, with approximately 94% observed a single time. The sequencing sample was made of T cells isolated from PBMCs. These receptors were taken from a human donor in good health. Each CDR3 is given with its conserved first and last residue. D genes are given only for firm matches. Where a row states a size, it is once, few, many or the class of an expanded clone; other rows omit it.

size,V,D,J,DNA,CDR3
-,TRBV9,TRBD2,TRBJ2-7,TGTGCCAGCAGCGTGGGACTAGCGGGGACCTCCTACGAGCAGTACTTC,CASSVGLAGTSYEQYF
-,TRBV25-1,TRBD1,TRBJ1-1,TGTGCCAGCAGAGTTACCGGGACAGGTGAAGCTTTCTTT,CASRVTGTGEAFF
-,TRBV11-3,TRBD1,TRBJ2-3,TGTGCCAGCAGCTTAGCGACAGGGGACTTCACAGATACGCAGTATTTT,CASSLATGDFTDTQYF
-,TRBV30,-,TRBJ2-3,TGTGCCTGGAGCCTGGGACACACCACAGATACGCAGTATTTT,CAWSLGHTTDTQYF
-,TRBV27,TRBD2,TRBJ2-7,TGTGCCAGCAGTTTTGGACTAGCGGGAGGGTACGAGCAGTACTTC,CASSFGLAGGYEQYF
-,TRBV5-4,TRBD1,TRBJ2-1,TGTGCCAGCAGGGACAGGGACTCCTACAATGAGCAGTTCTTC,CASRDRDSYNEQFF
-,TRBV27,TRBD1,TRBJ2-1,TGTGCCAGCAGCCTGGACAGGGTTTACAGTGAGCAGTTCTTC,CASSLDRVYSEQFF
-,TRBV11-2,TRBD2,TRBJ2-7,TGTGCCAGCAGTATAGCGGGAGGTTCCTACGAGCAGTACTTC,CASSIAGGSYEQYF
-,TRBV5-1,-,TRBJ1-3,TGCGCCAGCAGCTTGGGACCCAGGGGCTCTGGAAACACCATATATTTT,CASSLGPRGSGNTIYF
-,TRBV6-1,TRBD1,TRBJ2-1,TGTGCCAGCAACGAGGACAGGGGGCGGGCTGAGCAGTTCTTC,CASNEDRGRAEQFF
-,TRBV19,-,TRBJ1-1,TGTGCCAGTAGTCTTAGAGCCAATCCTGAAGCTTTCTTT,CASSLRANPEAFF
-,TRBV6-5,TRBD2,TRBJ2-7,TGTGCCAGCAGACCCCTAGCGGGGACTAAGTCCGAGCAGTACTTC,CASRPLAGTKSEQYF
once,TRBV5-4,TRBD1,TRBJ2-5,TGTGCCAGCAGCCCTGGGACAGAAGAGACCCAGTACTTC,CASSPGTEETQYF
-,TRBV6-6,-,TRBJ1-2,TGTGCCAGCAGAAATCTGCAGGGTGGAAGCTACACCTTC,CASRNLQGGSYTF
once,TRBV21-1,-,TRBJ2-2,TGTGCCAGCAAAAAGGGGGCCAAGAACACCGGGGAGCTGTTTTTT,CASKKGAKNTGELFF
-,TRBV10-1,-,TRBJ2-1,TGCGCCAGCAGTGAGTCAACTAGATACAATGAGCAGTTCTTC,CASSESTRYNEQFF
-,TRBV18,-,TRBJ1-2,TGTGCCAGCTCACCACGCGGGAAATTGGACTACACCTTC,CASSPRGKLDYTF
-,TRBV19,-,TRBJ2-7,TGTGCCAGTAGTCTCCGACAGGACCCCTACGAGCAGTACTTC,CASSLRQDPYEQYF
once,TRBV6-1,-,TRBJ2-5,TGTGCCTCCTCGGAGGGTCGTCTTGGGACCCAGTACTTC,CASSEGRLGTQYF
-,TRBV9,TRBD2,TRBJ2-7,TGTGCCAGCAGCGTCGTAGCGGGGCTGCCCTCCTACGAGCAGTACTTC,CASSVVAGLPSYEQYF
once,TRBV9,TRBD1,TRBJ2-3,TGTGCCAGCAGCGTAGAGTCGGAACAGGGGAAGGCAGATACGCAGTATTTT,CASSVESEQGKADTQYF
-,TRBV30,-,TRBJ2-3,TGTGCCTGGAGTCCCGGGACTAGCACAGATACGCAGTATTTT,CAWSPGTSTDTQYF
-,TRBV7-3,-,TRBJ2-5,TGTGCCAGCAGCTTAAATGGCCAGAACCAAGAGACCCAGTACTTC,CASSLNGQNQETQYF
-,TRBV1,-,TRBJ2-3,TGCACCAGCAGCCAAGATTACGTTAGTGGCACAGATACGCAGTATTTT,CTSSQDYVSGTDTQYF
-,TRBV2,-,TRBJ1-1,TGTGCCAGCAGTGAGGGGAGGGGCACTGAAGCTTTCTTT,CASSEGRGTEAFF
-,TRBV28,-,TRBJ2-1,TGTGCCAGCAGGCTACCGGGGGTAGTCCGGGAGCAGTTCTTC,CASRLPGVVREQFF
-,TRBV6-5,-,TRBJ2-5,TGTGCCAGCAGTCGCGGAGGGGAGACCCAGTACTTC,CASSRGGETQYF
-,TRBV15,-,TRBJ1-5,TGTGCCACCAGCTACGTGCGGGGGCCCTTCCAGCCCCAGCATTTT,CATSYVRGPFQPQHF